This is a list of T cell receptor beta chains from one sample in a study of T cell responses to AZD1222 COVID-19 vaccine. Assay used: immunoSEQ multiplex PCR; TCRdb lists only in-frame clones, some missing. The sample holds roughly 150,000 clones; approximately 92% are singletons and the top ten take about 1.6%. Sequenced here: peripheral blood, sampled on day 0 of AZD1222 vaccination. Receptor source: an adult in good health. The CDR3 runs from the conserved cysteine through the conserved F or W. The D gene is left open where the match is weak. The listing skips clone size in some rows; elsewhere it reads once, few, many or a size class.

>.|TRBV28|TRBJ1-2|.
TGTGCCAGCAGTTCTGGTTATTCAGGCCCGTTTTATGGCTACACCTTC
CASSSGYSGPFYGYTF
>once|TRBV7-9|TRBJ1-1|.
TGTGCCAGCGGGAACACTGAAGCTTTCTTT
CASGNTEAFF
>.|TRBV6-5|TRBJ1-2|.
TGTGCCAGCTCGAACGGGACGGCTGGGGGCTACACCTTC
CASSNGTAGGYTF
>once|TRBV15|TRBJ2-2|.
TGTGCCACCAGCATCCTGGGGGGGGGCAACACCGGGGAGCTGTTTTTT
CATSILGGGNTGELFF
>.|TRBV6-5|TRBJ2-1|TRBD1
TGTGCCAGCAGCCGCCGGACAGGTAACAATGAGCAGTTCTTC
CASSRRTGNNEQFF
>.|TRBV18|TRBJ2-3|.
TGTGCCAGCTCGCCTAGTCTTTCCGGCACAGATACGCAGTATTTT
CASSPSLSGTDTQYF
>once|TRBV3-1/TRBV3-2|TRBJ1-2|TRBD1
TGTGCCAGCAGCCAATCCAGGGGGCTCGACTATGGCTACACCTTC
CASSQSRGLDYGYTF
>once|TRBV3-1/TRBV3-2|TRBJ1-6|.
TGTGCCAGCAGCCAAGGGTCTGGGGTCTACGCACCCCTCCACTTT
CASSQGSGVYAPLHF
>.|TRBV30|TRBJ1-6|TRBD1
TGTGCCTGGAGTGTAACAGGGGCGCATAATTCACCCCTCCACTTT
CAWSVTGAHNSPLHF
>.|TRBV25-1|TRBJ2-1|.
TGTGCCAGCAGTGAATACCCTAGCAGGGAGCAGTTCTTC
CASSEYPSREQFF
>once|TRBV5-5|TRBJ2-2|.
TGTGCCAGCACCCCTTTGAGGGGGGCGACCGGGGAGCTGTTTTTT
CASTPLRGATGELFF
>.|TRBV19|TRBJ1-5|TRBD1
TGTGCCAGTACCCGGGGACAGGCCGGGGTGGTGGGCAATCAGCCCCAGCATTTT
CASTRGQAGVVGNQPQHF
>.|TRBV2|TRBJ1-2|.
TGTGCCAGCAGTCTTTACCCCCCTAACTATGGCTACACCTTC
CASSLYPPNYGYTF
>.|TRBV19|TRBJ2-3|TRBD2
TGTGCCAGTAGTACAATAGCGGGGGGCGGCACAGATACGCAGTATTTT
CASSTIAGGGTDTQYF
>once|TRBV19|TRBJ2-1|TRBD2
TGTGCCGGCTTGGGACTAGCGGGATACAATGAGCAGTTCTTC
CAGLGLAGYNEQFF
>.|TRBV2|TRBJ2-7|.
TGTGCCAGCAGTGAAATAGGGGGTTCCTACGAGCAGTACTTC
CASSEIGGSYEQYF
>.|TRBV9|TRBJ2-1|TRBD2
TGTGCCAGCAGCGAGAGCAAGGGACTAGCGGGGGGGAATTACAATGAGCAGTTCTTC
CASSESKGLAGGNYNEQFF
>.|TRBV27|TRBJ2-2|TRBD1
TGTGCCAGCACCAAAATCGGGACAGGAAACACCGGGGAGCTGTTTTTT
CASTKIGTGNTGELFF
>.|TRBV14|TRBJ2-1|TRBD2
TGTGCCAGCAGCCATAAAGTAGGACTAGCGGGTACCCCCTACAATGAGCAGTTCTTC
CASSHKVGLAGTPYNEQFF
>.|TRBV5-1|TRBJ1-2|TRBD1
TGCGCCAGCAGCTTGTCACAGGGGAACTATGGCTACACCTTC
CASSLSQGNYGYTF
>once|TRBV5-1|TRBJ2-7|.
TGCGCCAGCAGCTTGGAGCGGCGCTACGAGCAGTACTTC
CASSLERRYEQYF
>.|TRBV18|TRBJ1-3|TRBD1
TGTGCCAGCTCACAGCAGGGACAGGGGAGAAACACCATATATTTT
CASSQQGQGRNTIYF
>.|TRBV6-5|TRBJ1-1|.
TGTGCCAGCAGCCGGGACGGCTCGAACACTGAAGCTTTCTTT
CASSRDGSNTEAFF
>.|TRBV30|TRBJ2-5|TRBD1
TGTGCCTGGAGTGTACAGGGGGCTCTGGAGACCCAGTACTTC
CAWSVQGALETQYF
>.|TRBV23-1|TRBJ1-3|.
TGCGCCAGCAGTCAATCGGGGGCAGGGGGAAACACCATATATTTT
CASSQSGAGGNTIYF
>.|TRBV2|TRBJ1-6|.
TGTGCCAGCAGTGAAACAGTTCTTTATAATTCACCCCTCCACTTT
CASSETVLYNSPLHF
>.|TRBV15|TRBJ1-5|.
TGTGCCACCAGCAGATTAGAGAGAGGACAGCCCCAGCATTTT
CATSRLERGQPQHF
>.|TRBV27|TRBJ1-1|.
TGTGCCAGCAGTTTAATAGTAGGCACTGAAGCTTTCTTT
CASSLIVGTEAFF
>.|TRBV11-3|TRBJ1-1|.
TGTGCCAGCAGCTCACAGGGTAACACTGAAGCTTTCTTT
CASSSQGNTEAFF
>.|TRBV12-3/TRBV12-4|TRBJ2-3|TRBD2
TGTGCCAGCAGGGGGACTAGCGGGGCCTGGGAATTT
CASRGTSGAWEF
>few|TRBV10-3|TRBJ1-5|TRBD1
TGTGCCATCAGTAAGACAGGGGATCAGCCCCAGCATTTT
CAISKTGDQPQHF
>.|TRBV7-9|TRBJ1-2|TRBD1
TGTGCCAGCGAAAAACCCGGGGGACAGGGGATAAGTGGCTACACCTTC
CASEKPGGQGISGYTF
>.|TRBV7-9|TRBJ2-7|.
TGTGCCAGCAGCTCATTGATGTACGAGCAGTACTTC
CASSSLMYEQYF
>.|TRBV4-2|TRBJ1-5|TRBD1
TGTGCCAGCAGCCAAGAAGGGGGCTCGAGCAATCAGCCCCAGCATTTT
CASSQEGGSSNQPQHF
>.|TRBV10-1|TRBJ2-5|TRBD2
TGCGCCAGCTCGGGAGGGGTCCAAGAGACCCAGTACTTC
CASSGGVQETQYF
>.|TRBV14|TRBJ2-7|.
TGTGCCAGCAGCCAAGTATGGGGGACTTTCTCCTACGAGCAGTACTTC
CASSQVWGTFSYEQYF
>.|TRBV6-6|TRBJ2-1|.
TGTGCCAGCAGGTCCGGGGCTACCTACAATGAGCAGTTCTTC
CASRSGATYNEQFF
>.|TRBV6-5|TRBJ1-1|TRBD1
TGTGCCACTAGCCAGGGGGGGGCATGGGGCACTGAAGCTTTCTTT
CATSQGGAWGTEAFF
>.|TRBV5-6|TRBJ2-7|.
TGTGCCAGCAGCTTAGGACTCCTGGGGCCCTACGAGCAGTACTTC
CASSLGLLGPYEQYF
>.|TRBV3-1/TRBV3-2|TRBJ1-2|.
TGTGCCAGCAGCCAAGTAGGGGGGGCCTATGGCTACACCTTC
CASSQVGGAYGYTF
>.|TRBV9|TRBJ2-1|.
TGTGCCAGCAGCTCCCCTCCCGGAGACAACGAGCAGTTCTTC
CASSSPPGDNEQFF